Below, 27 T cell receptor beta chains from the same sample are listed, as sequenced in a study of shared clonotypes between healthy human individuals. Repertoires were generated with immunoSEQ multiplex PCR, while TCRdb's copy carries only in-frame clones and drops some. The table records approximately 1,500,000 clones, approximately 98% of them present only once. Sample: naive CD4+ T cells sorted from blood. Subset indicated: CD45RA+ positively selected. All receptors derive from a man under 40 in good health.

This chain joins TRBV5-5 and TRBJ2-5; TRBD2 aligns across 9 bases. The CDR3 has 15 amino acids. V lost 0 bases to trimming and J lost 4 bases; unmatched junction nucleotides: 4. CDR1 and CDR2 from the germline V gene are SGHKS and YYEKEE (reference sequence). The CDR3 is CASSLVPAGGETQYF. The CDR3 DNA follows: TGTGCCAGCAGCTTGGTCCCAGCGGGGGGAGAGACCCAGTACTTC.

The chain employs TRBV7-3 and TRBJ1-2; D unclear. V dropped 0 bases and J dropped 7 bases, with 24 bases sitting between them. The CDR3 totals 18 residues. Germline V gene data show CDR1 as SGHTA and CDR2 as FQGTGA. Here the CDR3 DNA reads TGTGCCAGCAGCTTAACATCACCGAGCCCAATGAGGAGTGGTGGCTACACCTTC. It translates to CASSLTSPSPMRSGGYTF.

CDR3 residues: CASSQDIAGQTYEQYF. The CDR3 bases are TGTGCCAGCAGCCAAGATATAGCGGGCCAGACCTACGAGCAGTACTTC. The genes are TRBV4-2 and TRBJ2-7; TRBD2 matches at 7 bases. The J segment lost 2 bases and the V segment lost 0 bases, leaving 7 bases of the junction unmatched. This CDR3 comprises 16 residues. The germline CDR1 and CDR2 sequences are LGHNA and YNFKEQ.

The CDR3 coding sequence is TGTGCCAGCAGTACATCGGCGGGAGTGGGGGATACGCAGTATTTT. Protein sequence: CASSTSAGVGDTQYF. The chain uses TRBV6-6 and TRBJ2-3, with TRBD2 matching over 7 bases. Germline values: CDR1 MNHNY, CDR2 SVGAGI (reference sequence). The CDR3 has 15 amino acids. V was clipped by 5 bases and J by 6 bases; unmatched bases: 11.

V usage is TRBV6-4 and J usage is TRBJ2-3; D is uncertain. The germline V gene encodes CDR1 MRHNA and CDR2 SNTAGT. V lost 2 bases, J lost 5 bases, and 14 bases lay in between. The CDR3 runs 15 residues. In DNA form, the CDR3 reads TGTGCCAGCAGTGACGCGGCAGGAGCACAAGATACGCAGTATTTT. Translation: CASSDAAGAQDTQYF.

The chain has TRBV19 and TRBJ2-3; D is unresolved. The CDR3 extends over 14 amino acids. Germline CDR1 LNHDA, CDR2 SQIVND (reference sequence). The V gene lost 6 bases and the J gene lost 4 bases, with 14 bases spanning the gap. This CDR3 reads CASRDPNEPDTQYF. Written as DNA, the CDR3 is TGTGCCAGTAGGGACCCTAACGAGCCAGATACGCAGTATTTT.

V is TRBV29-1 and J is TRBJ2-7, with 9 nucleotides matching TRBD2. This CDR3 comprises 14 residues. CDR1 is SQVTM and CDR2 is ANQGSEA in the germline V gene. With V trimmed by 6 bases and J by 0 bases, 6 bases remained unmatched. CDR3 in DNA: TGCAGCGTATCATTAGCGGGAGACTCCTACGAGCAGTACTTC. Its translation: CSVSLAGDSYEQYF.

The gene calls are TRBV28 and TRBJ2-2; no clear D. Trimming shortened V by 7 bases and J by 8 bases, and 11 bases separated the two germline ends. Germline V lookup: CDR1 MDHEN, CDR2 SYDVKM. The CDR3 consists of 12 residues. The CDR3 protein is CASTHPTGELFF. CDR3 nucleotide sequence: TGTGCCAGCACCCATCCTACGGGGGAGCTGTTTTTT.

The CDR3 spells CASSLGVGNGELFF. The DNA of the CDR3 is TGTGCCAGCAGCTTAGGGGTCGGGAACGGGGAGCTGTTTTTT. This chain uses TRBV7-2 with TRBJ2-2; maybe TRBD2 (5 bases). Germline CDR1 reads SGHTA; CDR2 reads FQGNSA. The length of the CDR3 is 14 residues. Deletions cut 1 base from V and 7 bases from J, with 10 bases between.

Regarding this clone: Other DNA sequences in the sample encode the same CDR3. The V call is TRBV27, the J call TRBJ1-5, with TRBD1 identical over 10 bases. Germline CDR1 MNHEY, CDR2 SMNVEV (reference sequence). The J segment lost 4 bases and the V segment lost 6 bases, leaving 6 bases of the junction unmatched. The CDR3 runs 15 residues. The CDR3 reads CASRPGQGQNQPQHF. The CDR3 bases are TGTGCCAGCAGGCCGGGACAGGGGCAAAATCAGCCCCAGCATTTT.

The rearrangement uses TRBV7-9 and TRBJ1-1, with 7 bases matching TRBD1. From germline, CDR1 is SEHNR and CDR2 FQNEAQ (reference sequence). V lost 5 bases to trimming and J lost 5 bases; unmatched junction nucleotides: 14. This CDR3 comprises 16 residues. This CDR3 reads CASSPLRGSVRTEAFF. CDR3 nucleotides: TGTGCCAGCAGCCCACTCAGGGGGTCGGTCAGAACTGAAGCTTTCTTT.

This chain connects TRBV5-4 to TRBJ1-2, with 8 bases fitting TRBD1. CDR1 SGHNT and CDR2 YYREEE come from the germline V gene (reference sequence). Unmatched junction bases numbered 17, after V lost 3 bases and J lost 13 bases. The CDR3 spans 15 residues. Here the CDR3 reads CASSSPSTGDFLCTF. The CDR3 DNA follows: TGTGCCAGCAGCTCCCCTTCGACAGGGGATTTTCTCTGCACCTTC.

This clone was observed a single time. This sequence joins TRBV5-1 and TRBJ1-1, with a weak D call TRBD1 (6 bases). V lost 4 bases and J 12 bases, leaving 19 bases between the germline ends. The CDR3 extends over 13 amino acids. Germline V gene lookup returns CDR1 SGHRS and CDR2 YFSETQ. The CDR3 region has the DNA TGCGCCAGCAGCGAAATAACAGGGTCTGCGCCTTTCTTT. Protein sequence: CASSEITGSAPFF.

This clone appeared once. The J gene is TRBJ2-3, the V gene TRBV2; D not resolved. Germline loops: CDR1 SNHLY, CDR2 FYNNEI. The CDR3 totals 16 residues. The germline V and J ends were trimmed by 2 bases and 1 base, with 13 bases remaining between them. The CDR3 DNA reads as TGTGCCAGCAGTGAATTGGTAGCAACCCGCACAGATACGCAGTATTTT. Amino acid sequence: CASSELVATRTDTQYF.

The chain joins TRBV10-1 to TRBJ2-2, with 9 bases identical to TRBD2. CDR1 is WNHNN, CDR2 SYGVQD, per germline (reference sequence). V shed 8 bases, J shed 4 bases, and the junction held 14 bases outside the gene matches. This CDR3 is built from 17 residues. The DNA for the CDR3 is TGCGCCAGCGCCCCCCGGGTAGCGGGAGTTACCACCGGGGAGCTGTTTTTT. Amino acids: CASAPRVAGVTTGELFF.

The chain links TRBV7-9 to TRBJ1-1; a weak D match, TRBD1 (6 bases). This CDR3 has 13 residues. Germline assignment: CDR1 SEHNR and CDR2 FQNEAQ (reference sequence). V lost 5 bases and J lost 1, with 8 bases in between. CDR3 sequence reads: CASSTGQNTEAFF. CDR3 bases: TGTGCCAGCAGCACGGGACAGAACACTGAAGCTTTCTTT.

The CDR3 loop is CATRGQGTIQETQYF. Written as DNA, the CDR3 is TGTGCCACCAGGGGGCAGGGGACTATTCAAGAGACCCAGTACTTC. This chain joins TRBV19 and TRBJ2-5; a weak D match, TRBD1 (8 bases). Germline V lookup: CDR1 LNHDA, CDR2 SQIVND (reference sequence). The CDR3 is 15 residues long. Trimming shortened V by 10 bases and J by 2 bases, and 20 bases separated the two germline ends.

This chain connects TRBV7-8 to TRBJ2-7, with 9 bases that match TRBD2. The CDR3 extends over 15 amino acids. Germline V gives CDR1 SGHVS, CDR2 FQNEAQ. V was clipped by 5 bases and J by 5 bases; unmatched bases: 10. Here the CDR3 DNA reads TGTGCCAGCAGCCGGGGGACTAGCAGGGCCGACGAGCAGTACTTC. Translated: CASSRGTSRADEQYF.

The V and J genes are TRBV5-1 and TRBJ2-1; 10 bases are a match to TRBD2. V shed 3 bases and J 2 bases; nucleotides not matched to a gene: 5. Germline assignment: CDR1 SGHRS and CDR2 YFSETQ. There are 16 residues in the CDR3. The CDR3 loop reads CASSWALAGAYNEQFF. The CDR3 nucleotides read TGCGCCAGCAGCTGGGCCCTAGCGGGGGCCTACAATGAGCAGTTCTTC.

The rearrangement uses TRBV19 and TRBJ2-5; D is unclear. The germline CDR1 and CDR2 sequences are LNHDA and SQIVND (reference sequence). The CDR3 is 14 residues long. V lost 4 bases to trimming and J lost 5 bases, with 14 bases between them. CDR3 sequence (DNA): TGTGCCAGTAGTAGAATGGCTGGAGTTGAGACCCAGTACTTC. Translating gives CASSRMAGVETQYF. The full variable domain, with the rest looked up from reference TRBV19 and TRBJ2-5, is DGGITQSPKYLFRKEGQNVTLSCEQNLNHDAMYWYRQDPGQGLRLIYYSQIVNDFQKGDIAEGYSVSREKKESFPLTVTSAQKNPTAFYLCASSRMAGVETQYFGPGTRLLVL.

The CDR3 nucleotides read TGTGCCAGCAGTTTACAGGGTTGGATCACTGAAGCTTTCTTT. It is translated as CASSLQGWITEAFF. The J gene is TRBJ1-1, the V gene TRBV27; tentatively, D is TRBD1 (5 bases). Per the germline V gene, CDR1 is MNHEY and CDR2 is SMNVEV (reference sequence). The V gene lost 2 bases and the J gene lost 4 bases, with 11 bases spanning the gap. The CDR3 is 14 amino acids.

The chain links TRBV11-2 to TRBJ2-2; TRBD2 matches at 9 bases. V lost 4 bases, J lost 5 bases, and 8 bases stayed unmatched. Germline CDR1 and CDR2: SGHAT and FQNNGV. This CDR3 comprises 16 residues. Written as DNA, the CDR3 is TGTGCCAGCAGCTACTATAGCGGGAGTGTGACCGGGGAGCTGTTTTTT. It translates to CASSYYSGSVTGELFF.

The CDR3 region has the DNA TGCGCCAGCAGCTTGGGGCAGCTAGCGGGAGTTCGTTTTTACGAGCAGTACTTC. It specifies CASSLGQLAGVRFYEQYF. The chain is built from TRBV5-1 and TRBJ2-7, with 10 bases identical to TRBD2. V gave up 0 bases and J gave up 4 bases; unmatched junction bases: 13. The CDR3 is 18 residues long. CDR1 is SGHRS and CDR2 is YFSETQ in the germline V gene.

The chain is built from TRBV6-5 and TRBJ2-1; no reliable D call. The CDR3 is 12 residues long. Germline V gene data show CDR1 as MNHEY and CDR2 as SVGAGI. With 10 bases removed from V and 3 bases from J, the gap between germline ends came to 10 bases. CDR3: CATGRIYNEQFF. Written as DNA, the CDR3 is TGTGCCACAGGAAGGATCTACAATGAGCAGTTCTTC.

The CDR3 region has the DNA TGTGCCACCCCGTTTAGTAAGCGGTTCAGCTCCTACAATGAGCAGTTCTTC. It is translated as CATPFSKRFSSYNEQFF. The chain is built from TRBV27 and TRBJ2-1, with D perhaps matching TRBD2 (5 bases). Per the germline V gene, CDR1 is MNHEY and CDR2 is SMNVEV (reference sequence). V lost 10 bases to trimming and J lost 0 bases, with 22 bases between them. The CDR3 has 17 amino acids.

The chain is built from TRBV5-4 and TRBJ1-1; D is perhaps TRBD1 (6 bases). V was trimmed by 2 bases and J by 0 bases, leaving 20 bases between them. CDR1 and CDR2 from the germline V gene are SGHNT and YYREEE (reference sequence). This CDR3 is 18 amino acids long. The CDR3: CASSFPRWRGDLNTEAFF. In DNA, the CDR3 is TGTGCCAGCAGCTTCCCCCGGTGGAGGGGGGACCTGAACACTGAAGCTTTCTTT.

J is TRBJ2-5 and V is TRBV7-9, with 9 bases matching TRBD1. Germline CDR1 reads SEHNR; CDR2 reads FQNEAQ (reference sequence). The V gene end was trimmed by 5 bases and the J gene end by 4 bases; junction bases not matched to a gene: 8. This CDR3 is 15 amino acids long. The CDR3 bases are TGTGCCAGCAGCCCGGGGACAGGGTGGGGAGAGACCCAGTACTTC. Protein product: CASSPGTGWGETQYF.